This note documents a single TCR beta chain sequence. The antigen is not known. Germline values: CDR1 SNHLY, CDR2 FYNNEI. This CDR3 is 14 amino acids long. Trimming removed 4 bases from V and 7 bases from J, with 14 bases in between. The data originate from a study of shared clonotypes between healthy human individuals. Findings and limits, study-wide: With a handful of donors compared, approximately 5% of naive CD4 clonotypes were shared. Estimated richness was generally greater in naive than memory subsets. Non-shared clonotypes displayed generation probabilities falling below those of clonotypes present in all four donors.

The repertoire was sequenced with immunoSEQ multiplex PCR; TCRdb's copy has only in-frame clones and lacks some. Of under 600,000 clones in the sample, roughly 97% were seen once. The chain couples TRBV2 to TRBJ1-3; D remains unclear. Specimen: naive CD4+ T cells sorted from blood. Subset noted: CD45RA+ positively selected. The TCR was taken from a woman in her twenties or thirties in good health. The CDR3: CASSGVEAENTIYF. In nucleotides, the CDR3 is TGTGCCAGCAGTGGGGTTGAGGCGGAGAACACCATATATTTT.